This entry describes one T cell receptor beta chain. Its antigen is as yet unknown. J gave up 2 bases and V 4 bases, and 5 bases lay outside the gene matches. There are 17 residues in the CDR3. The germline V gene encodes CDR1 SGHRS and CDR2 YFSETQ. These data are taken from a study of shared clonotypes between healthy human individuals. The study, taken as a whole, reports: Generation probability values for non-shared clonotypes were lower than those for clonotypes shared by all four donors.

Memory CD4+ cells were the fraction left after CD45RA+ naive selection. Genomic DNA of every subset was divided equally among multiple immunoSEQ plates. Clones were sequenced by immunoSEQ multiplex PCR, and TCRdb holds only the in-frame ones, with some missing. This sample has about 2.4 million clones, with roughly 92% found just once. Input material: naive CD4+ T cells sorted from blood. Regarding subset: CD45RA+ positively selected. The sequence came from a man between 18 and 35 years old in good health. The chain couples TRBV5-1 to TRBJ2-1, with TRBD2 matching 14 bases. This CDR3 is CASSTGTSGSPYNEQFF. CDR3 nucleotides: TGCGCCAGCAGCACCGGGACTAGCGGGAGTCCCTACAATGAGCAGTTCTTC.